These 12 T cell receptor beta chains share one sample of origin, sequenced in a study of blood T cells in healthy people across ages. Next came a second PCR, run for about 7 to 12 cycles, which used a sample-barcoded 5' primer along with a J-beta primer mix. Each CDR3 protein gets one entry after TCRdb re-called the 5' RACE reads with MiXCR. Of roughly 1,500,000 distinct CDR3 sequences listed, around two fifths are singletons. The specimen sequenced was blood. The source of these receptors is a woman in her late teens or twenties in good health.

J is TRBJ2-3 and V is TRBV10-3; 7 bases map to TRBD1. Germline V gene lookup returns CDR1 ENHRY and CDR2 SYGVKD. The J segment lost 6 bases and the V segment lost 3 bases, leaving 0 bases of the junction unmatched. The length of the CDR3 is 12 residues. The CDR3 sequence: CAISDRGDTQYF. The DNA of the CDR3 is TGTGCCATCAGTGACAGGGGGGATACGCAGTATTTT.

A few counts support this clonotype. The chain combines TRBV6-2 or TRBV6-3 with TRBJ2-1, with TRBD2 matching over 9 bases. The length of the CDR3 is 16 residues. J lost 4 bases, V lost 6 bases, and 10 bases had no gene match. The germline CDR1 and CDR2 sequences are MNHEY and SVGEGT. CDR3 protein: CASRYHSSGVYNEQFF. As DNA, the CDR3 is TGTGCCAGCAGGTACCATTCTAGCGGGGTTTACAATGAGCAGTTCTTC.

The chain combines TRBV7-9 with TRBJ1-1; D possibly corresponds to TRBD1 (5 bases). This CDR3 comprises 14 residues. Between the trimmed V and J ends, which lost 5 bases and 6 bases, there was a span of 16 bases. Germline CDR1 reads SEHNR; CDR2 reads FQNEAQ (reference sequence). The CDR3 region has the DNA TGTGCCAGCAGCCCCTTTTTAGGGGTCCCTGAAGCTTTCTTT. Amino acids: CASSPFLGVPEAFF.

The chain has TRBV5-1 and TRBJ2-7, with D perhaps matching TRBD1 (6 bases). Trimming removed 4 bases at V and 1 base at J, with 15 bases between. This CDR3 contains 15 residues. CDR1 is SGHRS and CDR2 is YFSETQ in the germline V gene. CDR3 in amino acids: CASSPVRGRSYEQYF. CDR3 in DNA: TGCGCCAGCAGCCCAGTCAGGGGCCGATCCTACGAGCAGTACTTC.

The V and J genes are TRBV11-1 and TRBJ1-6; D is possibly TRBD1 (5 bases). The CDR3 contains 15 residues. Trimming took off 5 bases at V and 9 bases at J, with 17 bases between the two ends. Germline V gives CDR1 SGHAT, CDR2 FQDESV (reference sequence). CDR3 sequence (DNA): TGTGCCAGCAGCCGGTCGACAGCTCCAAGTTCACCCCTCCACTTT. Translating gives CASSRSTAPSSPLHF.

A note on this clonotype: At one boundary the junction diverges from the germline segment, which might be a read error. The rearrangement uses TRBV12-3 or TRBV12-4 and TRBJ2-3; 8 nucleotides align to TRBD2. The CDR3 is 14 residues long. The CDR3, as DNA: TGTGCCAGCAGTCCGGGGACTAGAGCAGATGCGCAGTATTTT. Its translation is CASSPGTRADAQYF.

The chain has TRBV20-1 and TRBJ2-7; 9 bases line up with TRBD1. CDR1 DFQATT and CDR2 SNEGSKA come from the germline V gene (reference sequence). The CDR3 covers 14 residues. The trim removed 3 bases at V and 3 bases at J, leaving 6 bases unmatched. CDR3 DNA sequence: TGCAGTGCTAGGCCCCGGGACAGGGTCTACGAGCAGTACTTC. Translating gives CSARPRDRVYEQYF.

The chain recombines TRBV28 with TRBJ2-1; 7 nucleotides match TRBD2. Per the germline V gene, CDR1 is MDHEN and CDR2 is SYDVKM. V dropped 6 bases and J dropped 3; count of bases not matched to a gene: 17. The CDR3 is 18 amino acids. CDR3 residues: CASRTYWVRGTNYNEQFF. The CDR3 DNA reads TGTGCCAGCAGAACTTATTGGGTTCGGGGGACTAACTACAATGAGCAGTTCTTC.

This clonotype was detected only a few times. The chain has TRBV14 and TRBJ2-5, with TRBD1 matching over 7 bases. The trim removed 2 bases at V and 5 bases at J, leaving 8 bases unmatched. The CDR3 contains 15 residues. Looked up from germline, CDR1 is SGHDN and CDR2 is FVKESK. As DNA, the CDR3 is TGTGCCAGCAGCCAACAGACAGGGCCGGAGGAGACCCAGTACTTC. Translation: CASSQQTGPEETQYF.

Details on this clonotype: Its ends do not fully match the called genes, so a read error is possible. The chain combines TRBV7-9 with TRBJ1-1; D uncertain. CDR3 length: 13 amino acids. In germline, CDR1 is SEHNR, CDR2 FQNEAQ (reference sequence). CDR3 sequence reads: CASSLDGNTEVFF. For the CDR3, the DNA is TGTGCCAGCAGCTTAGACGGGAACACTGAAGTTTTCTTT.

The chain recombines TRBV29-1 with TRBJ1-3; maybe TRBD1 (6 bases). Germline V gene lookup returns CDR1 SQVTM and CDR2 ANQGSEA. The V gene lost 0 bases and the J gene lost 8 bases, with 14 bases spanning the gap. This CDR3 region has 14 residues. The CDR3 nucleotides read TGCAGCGTTGAAGAAACAGGGAAAGCAGACACCATATATTTT. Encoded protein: CSVEETGKADTIYF.

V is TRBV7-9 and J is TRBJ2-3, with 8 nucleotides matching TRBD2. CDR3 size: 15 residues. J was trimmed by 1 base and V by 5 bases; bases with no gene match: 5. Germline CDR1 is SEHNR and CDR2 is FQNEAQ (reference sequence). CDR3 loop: CASSNSGTGTDTQYF. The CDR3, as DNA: TGTGCCAGCAGCAATAGCGGGACCGGCACAGATACGCAGTATTTT.